Sequencing of this T cell receptor beta chain was carried out in a study of blood T cell repertoires in COVID-19 (dated by TCRdb to about 2020). Looking at the study overall: Samples covering the acute and convalescent phases of COVID-19 were provided by collaborators in the United States, Italy and Spain. Deeply sampled blood TCRbeta repertoires from subjects exposed to, actively infected with, or recovered from COVID-19 were included in the dataset. The material from the prospective study consisted of cDNA or gDNA derived from T cells, B-cell-depleted T cells, or PBMCs. Where available, HLA class I and class II types were taken from metadata supplied by the sample provider and were not determined by assay-based typing. The sample metadata nearly always contained a de-identified subject ID, COVID-19 status, age in years and sex. The repertoires were released in a freely available public database intended as a resource for research on the immune response to SARS-CoV-2. Samples were obtained from the ongoing ImmuneRACE study (first 160 participants) and from about 1,300 subjects provided by 6 global collaborators.

Enrolling through a virtual design, the prospective study's participants ranged in age from roughly 18 to 100 years and lived across about two dozen United States geographic areas. In the prospective study, participants were assigned to cohorts based on the clinical history participants reported in a screening survey and a study questionnaire. ImmuneRACE Cohort 3 recovered participants were defined by two consecutive negative NP/OP PCR tests, healthcare professional clearance, or symptom resolution. In the prospective study, whole blood, serum and a nasopharyngeal or oropharyngeal swab were collected from each participant by mobile phlebotomists. Participants in the prospective study had the option to provide additional blood draws and questionnaires over a roughly two-month period. Blood samples from the prospective study were shipped frozen or at room temperature prior to DNA extraction. V trim: 5 bases; J trim: 6 bases; unmatched bases: 9. The germline V gene (reference sequence) specifies LNHNV as CDR1 and YYDKDF as CDR2. From cysteine to phenylalanine, the CDR3 is 15 amino acids long. The DNA shown is the 45-base CDR3, in frame from base 1.

Notes on this clone: Its target antigen remains unknown. No per-base quality is available; no much larger clone lies one base away.

TCRbeta CDR3 regions were amplified from genomic DNA by means of the immunoSEQ Assay, a bias-controlled multiplex PCR. The authors' analysis ran thus. The number of nucleated cells in each sample was estimated by amplification of reference gene primers within the assay. To quantify the absolute abundance of each unique TCRbeta CDR3 rearrangement, sequence reads were collapsed and filtered. For each sample, productive Simpson clonality was calculated by taking the square root of Simpson's diversity index across productive rearrangements. What TCRdb holds here is the immuneACCESS table cut down to in-frame rearrangements. Part of the clones is not present; checked against another copy, under half of the missing clones reflect an unresolved V gene, and the others are unexplained. That table is the source of V, J and clone size, and D and trimming were worked out from the DNA. The sample table shows more than 200,000 clones, and approximately 90% are seen once. The ten most abundant clones make up over 1.5% of the sample.

What the work shows at the level of the full study, not this receptor alone: How much clinical and demographic metadata was included differed by source and by participant, and the metadata was provided uncurated.

The chain is made from TRBV15 and TRBJ2-1; TRBD2 agrees with 8 junctional bases. This TCR derives from a middle-aged man who had recovered from COVID-19. Sequenced: PBMCs or T cells enriched from blood (not recorded which). The CDR3 region: CATSSYGGASNEQFF. The DNA sequence is given as TGTGCCACCAGCTCCTACGGGGGGGCTAGCAATGAGCAGTTCTTC.